This T cell receptor beta chain was documented in a study of blood T cell repertoires in COVID-19. Background on the study: Sites across the United States, Italy and Spain contributed samples from acute and convalescent COVID-19.

As processed by the authors: Reference gene primer amplification in the assay estimated nucleated cell counts. Profiled with immunoSEQ multiplex PCR; TCRdb holds only in-frame clones, not every one. From that table come the V and J calls and clone size; the DNA was used to work out D and trimming. The table records fewer than 250,000 clones, 85% to 90% of them present only once. CDR1 SNHLY and CDR2 FYNNEI come from the germline V gene. CDR3 length: 15 amino acids. V was pared by 3 bases and J by 12 bases, with 10 bases of the junction left unmatched. Sequenced material: peripheral blood. The TCR originated in a man aged 45-60 years with acute or convalescent COVID-19. This rearrangement joins TRBV2 to TRBJ1-4, with 10 bases aligning to TRBD1. The CDR3 protein is CASSEDRGIRRELFF. In DNA form, the CDR3 reads TGTGCCAGCAGTGAGGACAGGGGGATTAGGAGGGAACTGTTTTTT.